This TCR beta chain was documented in a study of shared clonotypes between healthy human individuals. Study-wide results and caveats: Only blood was sampled, and tissue TCR repertoires likely differ from blood ones. Compared with clonotypes that all four donors shared, non-shared clonotypes had lower generation probabilities. A handful of donors held about 5% of naive CD4 clonotypes in common.

The V and J ends lost 4 bases and 9 bases, in that order; junction bases with no gene match: 15. In germline, CDR1 is SNHLY, CDR2 FYNNEI. The CDR3 has 18 amino acids. Sequencing was performed with immunoSEQ multiplex PCR; in TCRdb, only in-frame clones are kept and a portion is missing. The sample contains millions of clones, over 85% of which appear only once. Comment on this clone: Antigen specificity is unknown.

Naive CD8 isolation took CD45RO-negative cells positively selected for CCR7 and excluded terminally differentiated effector memory CD45RA+ cells. There were only Caucasian adults among the donors, and all lived in Nashville, Tennessee. Sequenced material: naive CD8+ T cells sorted from blood. This receptor was taken from a man between 18 and 35 years old in good health. This chain connects TRBV2 to TRBJ2-1, with 13 nucleotides matching TRBD2. Here the CDR3 reads CASSVPGLAGVHLLEQFF. The DNA for the CDR3 is TGTGCCAGCAGTGTACCCGGACTAGCGGGAGTTCATCTTCTTGAGCAGTTCTTC.